These 12 T cell receptor beta chains came from one sample sequenced in a study of OX40 agonist ivuxolimab in advanced cancers. Using immunoSEQ multiplex PCR, the repertoire was profiled, and TCRdb retains in-frame clones only, with some absent. Of approximately 54,000 clones listed, 85% to 95% were seen once; the top ten hold 8.7%. The sequencing used CD4+ or CD8+ T cells sorted from blood, collected in a trial of the OX40 agonist ivuxolimab. The receptors stem from an adult with an advanced solid tumor such as melanoma, head and neck, liver or kidney cancer.

This sequence joins TRBV5-1 and TRBJ2-7; the D call may be TRBD1 or TRBD2 (6 bases each). CDR1 and CDR2 (germline): SGHRS, YFSETQ. Trimming left V 1 base short and J 1 base short, with 9 bases between. This CDR3 has 14 residues. CDR3 nucleotides: TGCGCCAGCAGCTTGAGGGGGAGGTCCTACGAGCAGTACTTC. Amino acid sequence: CASSLRGRSYEQYF.

The chain couples TRBV7-8 to TRBJ2-2, with TRBD1 matching 10 bases. The V and J ends lost 0 bases and 3 bases, in that order; junction bases with no gene match: 7. This CDR3 contains 18 residues. CDR1 and CDR2 from the germline V gene are SGHVS and FQNEAQ. The CDR3 protein is CASSLAGSGTGDTGELFF. The CDR3 region has the DNA TGTGCCAGCAGCTTAGCGGGGTCCGGGACAGGGGACACCGGGGAGCTGTTTTTT.

The chain is built from TRBV28 and TRBJ2-1; D remains ambiguous. There are 13 residues in the CDR3. Trimming pared 5 bases from V and 3 bases from J, leaving 8 bases between. Germline V gives CDR1 MDHEN, CDR2 SYDVKM. DNA of the CDR3: TGTGCCAGCAGTCCCGTTGTCTACAATGAGCAGTTCTTC. It codes for CASSPVVYNEQFF.

The chain combines TRBV27 with TRBJ2-7; D not resolved. The germline V and J ends were trimmed by 2 bases and 2 bases, with 7 bases remaining between them. CDR1 and CDR2 (germline): MNHEY, SMNVEV (reference sequence). The CDR3 spans 13 residues. The CDR3 region has the DNA TGTGCCAGCAGTTTAGGTTCAACCTACGAGCAGTACTTC. The encoded protein is CASSLGSTYEQYF.

The chain recombines TRBV19 with TRBJ2-2; 7 bases are shared with TRBD1. The CDR3 runs to 14 residues. Trimming at V came to 5 bases and at J to 7 bases, leaving 7 bases not matched to a gene. CDR1 and CDR2 (germline): LNHDA, SQIVND (reference sequence). The CDR3 protein is CASSGTVLFGELFF. CDR3 nucleotides: TGTGCCAGTAGTGGGACAGTCCTTTTCGGGGAGCTGTTTTTT.

The chain joins TRBV29-1 to TRBJ2-3; D unresolved. This CDR3 spans 15 amino acids. Per germline, CDR1 SQVTM and CDR2 ANQGSEA. Trimming pared 0 bases from V and 7 bases from J, leaving 17 bases between. The CDR3 nucleotides are TGCAGCGTTGAAGATCCGGAATATCCTGGGAATACGCAGTATTTT. Translating gives CSVEDPEYPGNTQYF.

This clone was seen just once. This chain connects TRBV11-2 to TRBJ1-2; weak D call: TRBD1 (5 bases). Germline lookup yields CDR1 SGHAT and CDR2 FQNNGV. V shed 1 base and J shed 3 bases, with 15 bases lying between them. The CDR3 is 16 residues long. The CDR3 sequence is CASSLGSWGIDYGYTF. The CDR3, as DNA: TGTGCCAGCAGCTTAGGTAGCTGGGGGATCGACTATGGCTACACCTTC.

The gene calls are TRBV4-3 and TRBJ2-3, with 8 bases that match TRBD1. The trim removed 0 bases at V and 2 bases at J, leaving 7 bases unmatched. The germline gives CDR1 LGHNA, CDR2 YSLEER. The CDR3 sequence is 17 residues long. CDR3 in amino acids: CASSQDRRTGHTDTQYF. The DNA for the CDR3 is TGCGCCAGCAGCCAAGATCGAAGGACAGGGCACACAGATACGCAGTATTTT.

The chain joins TRBV19 to TRBJ2-7, with D unclear. Germline lookup yields CDR1 LNHDA and CDR2 SQIVND (reference sequence). The CDR3 consists of 14 residues. CDR3 region: CATRLTESSYEQYF. CDR3 DNA sequence: TGTGCGACGCGTCTCACAGAAAGCTCCTACGAGCAGTACTTC.

This clone appeared once. The chain carries TRBV19 and TRBJ1-1, with a tentative D call TRBD1 (6 bases). The CDR3 loop spans 14 amino acids. Trimming took off 1 base at V and 2 bases at J, with 8 bases between the two ends. Germline V gene sequence: CDR1 LNHDA, CDR2 SQIVND (reference sequence). For the CDR3, the DNA is TGTGCCAGTAGTATAGGGGACAAAAACACTGAAGCTTTCTTT. It is translated as CASSIGDKNTEAFF.

This clone was counted a single time. V gene TRBV6-1 combines with J gene TRBJ2-7; 8 bases fit TRBD2. This CDR3 has 16 residues. Trimming cost V 1 base and J 6 bases; bases outside gene matches: 11. Germline lookup yields CDR1 MNHNS and CDR2 SASEGT. The CDR3 reads CASSEEIRTSSGEQYF. Written as DNA, the CDR3 is TGTGCCAGCAGTGAAGAAATTAGGACTAGCTCGGGCGAGCAGTACTTC.

The chain couples TRBV6-5 to TRBJ2-7, with D perhaps TRBD1 or TRBD2 (6 bases each). Germline V gene lookup returns CDR1 MNHEY and CDR2 SVGAGI. The V end lost 2 bases, the J end lost 3 bases, and 14 bases lay between the germline ends. The length of the CDR3 is 15 residues. DNA for the CDR3: TGTGCCAGCAGTTACATCGGGGGCTCCCACTACGAGCAGTACTTC. Residues: CASSYIGGSHYEQYF.